These T cell receptor beta chains were read from a single sample in a study of OX40 agonist ivuxolimab in advanced cancers. Method: immunoSEQ multiplex PCR; TCRdb's copy keeps in-frame clones and lacks some. Among around 76,000 clones listed, over 70% were seen once. Material: CD4+ or CD8+ T cells sorted from blood, obtained in a trial of the OX40 agonist ivuxolimab. The receptors here all came from an adult with an advanced solid tumor such as melanoma, head and neck, liver or kidney cancer. Each CDR3 is given with its conserved first and last residue.

TRBV30	TRBJ2-7	CAWGRGAYEQYF
TRBV19	TRBJ1-1	CASSMTGANTEAFF
TRBV7-7	TRBJ1-6	CASSIDRISPLHF
TRBV5-6	TRBJ2-1	CASSLLGGNDEQFF
TRBV29-1	TRBJ2-3	CSVEGSPDTQYF
TRBV5-1	TRBJ2-4	CASSLDRAVQNIQYF
TRBV6-6	TRBJ1-3	CASSSLDRATDTIYF
TRBV18	TRBJ2-4	CASSLVGNIQYF
TRBV5-4	TRBJ2-3	CASSLYVRGGVDTQYF
TRBV9	TRBJ2-3	CASSVARGDTQYF
TRBV27	-	CASSNTANYEQYF
TRBV13	TRBJ2-3	CASSLVAGPGADTQYF
TRBV9	TRBJ2-5	CASSVGPSGGETQYF
TRBV18	TRBJ2-7	CASSPPGTAEVEQYF
TRBV7-3	TRBJ2-3	CASSRQSADTQYF
TRBV5-4	TRBJ2-1	CASTISGAYNEQFF
TRBV30	TRBJ1-1	CAWKGHMNTEAFF
TRBV27	TRBJ2-7	CASRPSTSGSTYEQYF
TRBV4-1	TRBJ2-5	CASSQGVRGYQETQYF
TRBV6-5	TRBJ1-4	CASSYGTASNEKLFF
TRBV19	TRBJ1-2	CASSIDNEGWSYGYTF
TRBV7-9	TRBJ1-1	CASSLGGEAFF
TRBV12-5	TRBJ1-4	CASGLGRIEGEKLFF
TRBV2	TRBJ2-1	CASSDSGGARGEQFF
TRBV5-8	TRBJ1-3	CASRSGGRNTIYF
TRBV5-6	TRBJ1-5	CASSSGYVRGNQPQHF
TRBV10-3	TRBJ1-1	CAIRGNTEAFF
TRBV2	TRBJ1-2	CASSEGGLDYGYTF
TRBV4-2	TRBJ1-5	CASSQGTGGDQPQHF
TRBV19	TRBJ2-6	CASSRLSSGANVLTF
TRBV28	TRBJ1-1	CASIFPGNTEAFF
TRBV19	TRBJ2-4	CASSTGAGAKNIQYF
TRBV27	TRBJ2-1	CASSLLGLAVNNEQFF
TRBV19	TRBJ1-2	CASSIGFGTNYGYTF
TRBV10-2	TRBJ2-7	CASSRRSSYEQYF
TRBV19	TRBJ1-2	CAGSDRGYGYTF
TRBV2	TRBJ1-4	CASSQDRANEKLFF
TRBV29-1	TRBJ1-5	CSVQEHSNQPQHF
TRBV11-2	TRBJ1-1	CASSLDGGGYTEAFF
TRBV9	TRBJ2-3	CASSVSGVGVTDTQYF
TRBV5-1	TRBJ1-5	CASSFGVARGGAYNSNQPQHF
TRBV29-1	TRBJ2-3	CSVESASTDTQYF
TRBV27	TRBJ1-1	CASSFNRGTEAFF
TRBV5-1	TRBJ2-7	CASSLVSGTVYEQYF
TRBV9	TRBJ2-2	CASNLDRVGTGELFF
TRBV2	TRBJ2-5	CADTGTRQETQYF
TRBV2	TRBJ2-3	CASILAEKTDTQYF
TRBV5-6	TRBJ2-1	CASSLAREDDEQFF
TRBV28	TRBJ2-3	CASSTQGADTQYF
TRBV6-1	TRBJ1-6	CASSDRNSYNSPLHF
TRBV6-1	TRBJ1-1	CASRPGTGTNTEAFF
TRBV21-1	TRBJ2-3	CASSAVRDRSTDTQYF
TRBV5-1	TRBJ1-1	CASSLGEDTEAFF
TRBV5-6	TRBJ2-7	CASSLALAGFYEQYF
TRBV2	TRBJ2-7	CASSAGPYEQYF